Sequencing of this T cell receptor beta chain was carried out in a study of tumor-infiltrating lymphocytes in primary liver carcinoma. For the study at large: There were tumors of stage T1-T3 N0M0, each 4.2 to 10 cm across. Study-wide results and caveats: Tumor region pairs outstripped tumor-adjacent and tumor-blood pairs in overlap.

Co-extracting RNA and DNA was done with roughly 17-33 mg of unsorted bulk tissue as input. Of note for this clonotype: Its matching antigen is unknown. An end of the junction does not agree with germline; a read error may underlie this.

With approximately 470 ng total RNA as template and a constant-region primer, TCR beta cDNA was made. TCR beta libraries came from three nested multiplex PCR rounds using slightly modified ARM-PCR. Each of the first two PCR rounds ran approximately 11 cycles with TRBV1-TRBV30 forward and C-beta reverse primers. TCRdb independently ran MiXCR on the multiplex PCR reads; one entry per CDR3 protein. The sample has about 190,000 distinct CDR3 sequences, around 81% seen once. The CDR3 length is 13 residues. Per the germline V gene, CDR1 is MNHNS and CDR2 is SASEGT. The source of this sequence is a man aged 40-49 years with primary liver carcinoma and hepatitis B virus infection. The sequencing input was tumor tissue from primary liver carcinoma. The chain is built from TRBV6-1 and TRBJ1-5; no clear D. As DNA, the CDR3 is TGTGTCAGCAGTGGAGCGCTTCTAAGTAACCAGCATTTT. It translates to CVSSGALLSNQHF.